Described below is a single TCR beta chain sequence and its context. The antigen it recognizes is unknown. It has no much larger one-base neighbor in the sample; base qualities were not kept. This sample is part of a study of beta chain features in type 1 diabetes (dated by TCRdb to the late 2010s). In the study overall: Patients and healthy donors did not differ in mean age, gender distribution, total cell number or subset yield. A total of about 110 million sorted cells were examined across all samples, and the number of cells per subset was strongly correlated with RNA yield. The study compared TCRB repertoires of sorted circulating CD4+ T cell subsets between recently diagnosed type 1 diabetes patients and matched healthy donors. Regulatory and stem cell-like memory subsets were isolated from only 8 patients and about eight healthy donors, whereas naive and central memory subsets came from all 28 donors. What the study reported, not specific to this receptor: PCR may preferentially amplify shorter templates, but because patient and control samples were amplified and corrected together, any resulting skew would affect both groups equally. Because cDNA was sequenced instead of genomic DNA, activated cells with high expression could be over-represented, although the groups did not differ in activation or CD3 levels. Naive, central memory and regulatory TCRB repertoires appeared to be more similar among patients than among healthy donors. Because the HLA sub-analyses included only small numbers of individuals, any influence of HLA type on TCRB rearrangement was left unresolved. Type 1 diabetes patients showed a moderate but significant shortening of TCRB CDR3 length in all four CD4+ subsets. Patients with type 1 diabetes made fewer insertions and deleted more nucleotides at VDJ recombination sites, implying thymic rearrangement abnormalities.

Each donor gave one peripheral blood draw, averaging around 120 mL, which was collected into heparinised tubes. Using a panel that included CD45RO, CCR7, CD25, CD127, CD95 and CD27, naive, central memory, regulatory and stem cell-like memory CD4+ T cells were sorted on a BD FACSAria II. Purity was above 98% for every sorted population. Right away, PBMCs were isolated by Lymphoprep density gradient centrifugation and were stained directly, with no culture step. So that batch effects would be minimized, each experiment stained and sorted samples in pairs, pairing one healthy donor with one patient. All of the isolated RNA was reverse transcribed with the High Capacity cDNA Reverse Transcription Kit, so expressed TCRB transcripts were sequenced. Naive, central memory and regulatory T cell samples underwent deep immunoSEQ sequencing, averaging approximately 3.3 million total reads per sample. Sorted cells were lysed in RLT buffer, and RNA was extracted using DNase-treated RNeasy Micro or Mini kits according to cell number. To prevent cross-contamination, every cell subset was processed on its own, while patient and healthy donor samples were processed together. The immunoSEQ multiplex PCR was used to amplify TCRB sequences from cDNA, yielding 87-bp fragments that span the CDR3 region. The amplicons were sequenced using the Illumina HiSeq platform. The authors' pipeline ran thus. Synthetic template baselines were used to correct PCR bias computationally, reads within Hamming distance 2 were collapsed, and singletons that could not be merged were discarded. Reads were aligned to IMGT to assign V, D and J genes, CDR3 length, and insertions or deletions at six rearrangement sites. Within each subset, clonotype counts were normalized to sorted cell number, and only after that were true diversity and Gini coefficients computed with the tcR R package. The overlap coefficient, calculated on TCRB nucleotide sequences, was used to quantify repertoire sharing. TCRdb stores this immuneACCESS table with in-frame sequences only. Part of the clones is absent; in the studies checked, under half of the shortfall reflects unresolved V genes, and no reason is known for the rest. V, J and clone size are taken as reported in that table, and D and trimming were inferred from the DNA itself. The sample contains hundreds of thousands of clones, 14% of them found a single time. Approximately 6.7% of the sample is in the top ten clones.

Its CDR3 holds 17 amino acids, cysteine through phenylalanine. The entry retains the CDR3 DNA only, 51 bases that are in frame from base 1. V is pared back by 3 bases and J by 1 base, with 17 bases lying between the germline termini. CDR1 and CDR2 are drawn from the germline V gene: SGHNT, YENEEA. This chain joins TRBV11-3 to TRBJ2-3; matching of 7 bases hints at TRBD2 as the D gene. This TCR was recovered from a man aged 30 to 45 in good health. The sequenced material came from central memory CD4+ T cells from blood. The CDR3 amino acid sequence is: CASSLGIGGGRTDTQYF. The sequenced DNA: TGTGCCAGCAGCTTGGGCATAGGGGGAGGGCGCACAGATACGCAGTATTTT.